The T cell receptor (beta chain) described here comes from a study of T cell changes during pregnancy in multiple sclerosis. Assay used: immunoSEQ multiplex PCR; TCRdb lists only in-frame clones, some missing. The table has about 70,000 clones, 80% to 95% seen once; the top ten hold approximately 2.4%. This clonotype was obtained from a female donor with multiple sclerosis, enrolled in a pregnancy study. Sequenced here: peripheral blood, sampled in the first trimester of pregnancy.

The CDR3 sequence: CASSSGLALNTGELFF. CDR3 DNA: TGTGCCAGCAGCTCTGGGCTAGCGCTCAACACCGGGGAGCTGTTTTTT. The chain links TRBV5-4 to TRBJ2-2, with D possibly TRBD2 on 6 matching bases. V was trimmed by 3 bases and J by 2 bases, leaving 14 bases between them. Per germline, CDR1 SGHNT and CDR2 YYREEE (reference sequence). The CDR3 loop spans 16 amino acids.